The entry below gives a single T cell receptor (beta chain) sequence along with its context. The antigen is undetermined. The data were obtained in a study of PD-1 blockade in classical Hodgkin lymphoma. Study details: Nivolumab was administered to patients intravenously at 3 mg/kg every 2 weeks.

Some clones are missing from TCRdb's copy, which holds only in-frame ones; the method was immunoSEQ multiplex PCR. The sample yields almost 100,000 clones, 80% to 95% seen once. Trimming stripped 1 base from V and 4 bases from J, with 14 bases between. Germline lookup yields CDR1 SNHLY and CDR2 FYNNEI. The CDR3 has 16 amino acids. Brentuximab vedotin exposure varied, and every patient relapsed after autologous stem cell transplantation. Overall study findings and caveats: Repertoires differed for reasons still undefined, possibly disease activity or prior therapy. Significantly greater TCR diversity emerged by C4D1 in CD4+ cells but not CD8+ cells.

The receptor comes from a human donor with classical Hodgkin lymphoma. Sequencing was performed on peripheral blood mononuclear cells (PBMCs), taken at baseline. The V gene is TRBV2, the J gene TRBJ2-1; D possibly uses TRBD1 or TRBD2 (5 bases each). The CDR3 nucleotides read TGTGCCAGCAGTGAAGGGGGCTTGCGGGTTTACAATGAGCAGTTCTTC. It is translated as CASSEGGLRVYNEQFF.